These T cell receptor beta chains were read from a single sample in a study of PD-1 blockade in classical Hodgkin lymphoma. Sequenced by immunoSEQ multiplex PCR; TCRdb stores in-frame clones only, minus some. The profile shows some 13,000 clones, about nine tenths of them singletons. The specimen was peripheral blood mononuclear cells (PBMCs), collected at baseline. The receptors were gathered from a human donor with classical Hodgkin lymphoma. Both conserved end residues are trimmed from each CDR3. The order of the fields is V gene, J gene, clone size, CDR3 protein. Clone size is shown for a subset of rows, as once, few, many or a class of expanded clone.

v_gene: TRBV28; j_gene: TRBJ1-2; abundance: once; CDR3aa: ASSSDLRSGLNYGYT
v_gene: TRBV5-1; j_gene: TRBJ1-2; abundance: NA; CDR3aa: ASSLEGGGGYT
v_gene: TRBV5-1; j_gene: TRBJ2-4; abundance: NA; CDR3aa: ASSLALAGPKTKNIQY
v_gene: TRBV7-9; j_gene: TRBJ1-2; abundance: NA; CDR3aa: ASRDRDSKDYGYT
v_gene: TRBV12-5; j_gene: TRBJ2-1; abundance: NA; CDR3aa: ASGSLAGGYNEQF
v_gene: TRBV6-5; j_gene: TRBJ2-2; abundance: NA; CDR3aa: ASSSRRGEDTGELF
v_gene: TRBV2; j_gene: TRBJ2-3; abundance: NA; CDR3aa: ASARDRSSDTQY
v_gene: TRBV28; j_gene: TRBJ2-5; abundance: NA; CDR3aa: ASSFGGRGQETQY
v_gene: TRBV7-6; j_gene: TRBJ2-3; abundance: NA; CDR3aa: ASTVGELSTDTQY
v_gene: TRBV18; j_gene: TRBJ2-1; abundance: NA; CDR3aa: ASSPRGLFEQF
v_gene: TRBV11-3; j_gene: TRBJ2-2; abundance: NA; CDR3aa: ASSLGVLAGNTGELF
v_gene: TRBV2; j_gene: TRBJ2-7; abundance: NA; CDR3aa: ASSELGSRYEQY
v_gene: TRBV5-1; j_gene: TRBJ2-4; abundance: NA; CDR3aa: ASSLGPTEGLDIQY
v_gene: TRBV9; j_gene: TRBJ2-7; abundance: few; CDR3aa: ASSVEADSYSYEQY
v_gene: TRBV29-1; j_gene: TRBJ2-3; abundance: few; CDR3aa: SASYLSGNTDTQY
v_gene: TRBV5-1; j_gene: TRBJ2-7; abundance: NA; CDR3aa: ASSPEGWSPR
v_gene: TRBV5-4; j_gene: TRBJ2-3; abundance: NA; CDR3aa: ASSLGSGRSTDTQY
v_gene: TRBV10-1; j_gene: TRBJ2-7; abundance: NA; CDR3aa: ASSPARGRDSYEQY
v_gene: TRBV11-2; j_gene: TRBJ1-2; abundance: NA; CDR3aa: ASSLPWAHYGYT
v_gene: TRBV5-4; j_gene: TRBJ2-5; abundance: NA; CDR3aa: ASSPPQGARETQY
v_gene: TRBV5-1; j_gene: TRBJ1-1; abundance: NA; CDR3aa: ASSVTGNTEAF
v_gene: TRBV5-1; j_gene: TRBJ2-5; abundance: once; CDR3aa: ASSLQGGETQY
v_gene: TRBV19; j_gene: TRBJ2-1; abundance: NA; CDR3aa: ASSQGGSYNEQF
v_gene: TRBV5-1; j_gene: TRBJ2-5; abundance: NA; CDR3aa: ASSFWGDQETQY
v_gene: TRBV5-6; j_gene: TRBJ2-3; abundance: NA; CDR3aa: ASSLVIQDTQY
v_gene: TRBV19; j_gene: TRBJ1-1; abundance: NA; CDR3aa: ASSIVPLQGRSTEAF
v_gene: TRBV5-1; j_gene: TRBJ1-1; abundance: NA; CDR3aa: ASSLSAFMNTEAF
v_gene: TRBV7-7; j_gene: TRBJ2-2; abundance: NA; CDR3aa: ASSWVGGGELF
v_gene: TRBV4-1; j_gene: TRBJ1-3; abundance: NA; CDR3aa: ASRGPSGNTIY
v_gene: TRBV6-5; j_gene: TRBJ2-7; abundance: NA; CDR3aa: ASSYRVAAYSYEQY
v_gene: TRBV5-4; j_gene: TRBJ2-7; abundance: NA; CDR3aa: ASSPYPDSSYEQY
v_gene: TRBV27; j_gene: TRBJ1-1; abundance: NA; CDR3aa: ASSLAPGHSLYEAF
v_gene: TRBV13; j_gene: TRBJ2-5; abundance: NA; CDR3aa: ASTRRVVGPQETQY
v_gene: TRBV28; j_gene: TRBJ2-7; abundance: once; CDR3aa: ATTKRTGSYEQY
v_gene: TRBV4-2; j_gene: TRBJ1-3; abundance: NA; CDR3aa: ASSLMSSGNTIY
v_gene: TRBV6-5; j_gene: TRBJ2-7; abundance: few; CDR3aa: ASTPGLASYEQY
v_gene: TRBV19; j_gene: TRBJ1-5; abundance: NA; CDR3aa: ASSIPPLLYDRENQPQH
v_gene: TRBV10-1; j_gene: TRBJ2-7; abundance: NA; CDR3aa: ASSEYLGEQY
v_gene: TRBV5-1; j_gene: TRBJ1-1; abundance: NA; CDR3aa: ASTPLGEANTEAF
v_gene: TRBV5-1; j_gene: TRBJ2-3; abundance: NA; CDR3aa: ASSSGGTDTQY
v_gene: TRBV28; j_gene: TRBJ1-1; abundance: once; CDR3aa: ASRPSGPGNTEAF
v_gene: TRBV14; j_gene: TRBJ2-7; abundance: once; CDR3aa: ASSQVGRQTYEQY
v_gene: TRBV21-1; j_gene: TRBJ2-5; abundance: NA; CDR3aa: ASSKEGRGALETQY
v_gene: TRBV5-1; j_gene: TRBJ1-4; abundance: NA; CDR3aa: ASSLGRGISEKLF
v_gene: TRBV10-1; j_gene: TRBJ1-2; abundance: NA; CDR3aa: ASSEPPLDFFRSGGYT
v_gene: TRBV7-9; j_gene: TRBJ2-5; abundance: NA; CDR3aa: ASSPTGLETQY
v_gene: TRBV5-1; j_gene: TRBJ2-7; abundance: NA; CDR3aa: ASSLTTQGAYEQY
v_gene: TRBV7-6; j_gene: TRBJ1-1; abundance: NA; CDR3aa: ASSSRQGMNTEAF
v_gene: TRBV7-8; j_gene: TRBJ1-5; abundance: NA; CDR3aa: ASSLTVNQPQH
v_gene: TRBV10-1; j_gene: TRBJ1-4; abundance: NA; CDR3aa: ASSKRGGKLF
v_gene: TRBV6-5; j_gene: TRBJ2-3; abundance: NA; CDR3aa: ASSYTTDRGTDTQY
v_gene: TRBV6-5; j_gene: TRBJ2-2; abundance: NA; CDR3aa: ASSYTRLGAGELF
v_gene: TRBV30; j_gene: TRBJ2-3; abundance: NA; CDR3aa: AYRDMGPSTDTQY
v_gene: TRBV19; j_gene: TRBJ1-2; abundance: NA; CDR3aa: ASSPGTGNYGYT
v_gene: TRBV11-2; j_gene: TRBJ2-7; abundance: NA; CDR3aa: ASTPLPGWDEQY
v_gene: TRBV5-1; j_gene: TRBJ2-5; abundance: NA; CDR3aa: ASSRIAAGETQY
v_gene: TRBV4-1; j_gene: TRBJ1-2; abundance: NA; CDR3aa: ASSQPPGQGWGYT
v_gene: TRBV29-1; j_gene: TRBJ1-2; abundance: NA; CDR3aa: SVEGVGT
v_gene: TRBV7-9; j_gene: TRBJ2-3; abundance: NA; CDR3aa: ASSVQRGPTDTQY